This TCR beta chain came from a study of T cells in Graves' hyperthyroidism and ophthalmopathy. Trimming pared 3 bases from V and 3 bases from J, leaving 14 bases between. The CDR3 consists of 16 residues. Germline V gene sequence: CDR1 KGHDR, CDR2 SFDVKD. Each patient was aged 18 to 65 and had newly diagnosed hyperthyroidism of under 2 months' duration. Clinicians diagnosed patients from clinical symptoms, serum thyroxine and TRAb, thyroid ultrasound and orbital computed tomography. Fresh 10 ml peripheral blood yielded PBMCs. Amplified TCR beta CDR3 regions came from RNA transcripts. The HTBI set primed first-round TCR CDR3 RT-PCR. TCRdb reanalysed the multiplex PCR reads using MiXCR and keeps one entry per CDR3 protein. Of roughly 110,000 distinct CDR3 sequences listed, 16% are singletons.

The clonotype comes from a woman between 45 and 65 years old with Graves' hyperthyroidism. The chain joins TRBV24-1 to TRBJ2-4; tentative D call: TRBD1 (5 bases). Sequences were obtained from blood. This chain's CDR3 is CATSDSRVLGKNIQYF. CDR3 in DNA: TGTGCCACCAGTGATAGCAGGGTATTGGGCAAAAACATTCAGTACTTC.